Below are 20 T cell receptor beta chains sequenced from a single sample in a study of blood T cell repertoires in COVID-19. Data came from immunoSEQ multiplex PCR; TCRdb stores just in-frame clones and leaves some out. The table includes about 140,000 clones, over 75% detected once. Sequenced: peripheral blood. Receptors were obtained from a human donor in a cohort sampled during active COVID-19.

This chain joins TRBV30 and TRBJ2-1; 16 nucleotides align to TRBD2. V trimming: 1 base; J trimming: 1 base; junction bases outside the gene matches: 7. The germline CDR1 and CDR2 sequences are GTSNPN and SVGIG (reference sequence). The length of the CDR3 is 19 residues. The CDR3 coding sequence is TGTGCCTGGAGTGGCGGGACTAGCGGGAGGGCCTCGTCCTACAATGAGCAGTTCTTC. Translating it yields CAWSGGTSGRASSYNEQFF.

The chain employs TRBV7-9 and TRBJ2-1; maybe TRBD2 (5 bases). V gave up 6 bases and J gave up 9 bases, with 12 bases separating them. CDR1 SEHNR and CDR2 FQNEAQ come from the germline V gene (reference sequence). The CDR3 is made up of 12 amino acids. The DNA of the CDR3 is TGTGCCAGCAGACTTAGCGCTAGTGAGCAGTTCTTC. It yields the protein CASRLSASEQFF.

The CDR3 sequence is CASSFPRASGISSYNEQFF. The CDR3 nucleotides read TGCGCCAGCAGCTTTCCCCGGGCTAGCGGGATTAGCTCCTACAATGAGCAGTTCTTC. The rearrangement joins TRBV5-1 to TRBJ2-1; TRBD2 matches at 9 bases. V dropped 2 bases and J dropped 0; count of bases not matched to a gene: 12. CDR3 length: 19 residues. Germline assignment: CDR1 SGHRS and CDR2 YFSETQ. Full variable domain (rest looked up from reference TRBV5-1 and TRBJ2-1): KAGVTQTPRYLIKTRGQQVTLSCSPISGHRSVSWYQQTPGQGLQFLFEYFSETQRNKGNFPGRFSGRQFSNSRSEMNVSTLELGDSALYLCASSFPRASGISSYNEQFFGPGTRLTVL.

The J gene is TRBJ1-4, the V gene TRBV5-8; TRBD1 agrees at 7 bases. Germline assignment: CDR1 SGHTS and CDR2 YDEGEE. The J segment lost 17 bases and the V segment lost 3 bases, leaving 13 bases of the junction unmatched. This CDR3 is built from 13 residues. The CDR3 is CASSSDPTGVLFF. The CDR3 DNA sequence: TGTGCCAGCAGCTCGGACCCTACAGGGGTCCTTTTTTTT. The whole variable domain, filled in from reference TRBV5-8 and TRBJ1-4, reads EAGVTQSPTHLIKTRGQQATLRCSPISGHTSVYWYQQALGLGLQFLLWYDEGEERNRGNFPPRFSGRQFPNYSSELNVNALELEDSALYLCASSSDPTGVLFFGSGTQLSVL.

The chain has TRBV6-1 and TRBJ1-5; D call uncertain. Germline loops: CDR1 MNHNS, CDR2 SASEGT. The V gene lost 2 bases and the J gene lost 1 base, with 12 bases spanning the gap. There are 16 residues in the CDR3. CDR3 in amino acids: CASSELETPSNQPQHF. The CDR3 DNA follows: TGTGCCAGCAGTGAACTCGAGACACCCAGCAATCAGCCCCAGCATTTT.

The chain employs TRBV14 and TRBJ2-7, with a possible D match to TRBD2 (5 bases). The CDR3 contains 15 residues. V was shortened by 1 base and J by 3 bases, with 13 bases between the two germline ends. Germline values: CDR1 SGHDN, CDR2 FVKESK. As DNA, the CDR3 is TGTGCCAGCAGCCAAGGGCCGGGAAAGGGCTACGAGCAGTACTTC. Amino acids: CASSQGPGKGYEQYF.

This sequence joins TRBV29-1 and TRBJ1-2; the D gene is possibly TRBD1 (6 bases). The CDR3 is made up of 16 amino acids. Germline CDR1 reads SQVTM; CDR2 reads ANQGSEA. The germline V and J ends were trimmed by 0 bases and 9 bases, with 23 bases remaining between them. The CDR3 region is CSVEDLGGGRRGSYTF. The CDR3 DNA reads TGCAGCGTTGAAGACCTCGGCGGGGGGCGAAGGGGAAGCTACACCTTC. Full variable domain (outside the CDR3, taken from reference TRBV29-1 and TRBJ1-2): SAVISQKPSRDICQRGTSLTIQCQVDSQVTMMFWYRQQPGQSLTLIATANQGSEATYESGFVIDKFPISRPNLTFSTLTVSNMSPEDSSIYLCSVEDLGGGRRGSYTFGSGTRLTVV.

The chain is built from TRBV7-9 and TRBJ1-2; no reliable D call. V was shortened by 5 bases and J by 8 bases, with 18 bases between the two germline ends. This CDR3 has 14 residues. The germline CDR1 and CDR2 sequences are SEHNR and FQNEAQ (reference sequence). CDR3 sequence (DNA): TGTGCCAGCAGCCCAAGCACGAGGCTCGGAGGCTACACCTTC. It encodes CASSPSTRLGGYTF.

The chain couples TRBV3-1 (or the pseudogene TRBV3-2) to TRBJ1-5, with unresolved D. The CDR3 totals 14 residues. CDR1 is LGHDT, CDR2 YNNKEL, per germline (reference sequence). V lost 1 base to trimming and J lost 3 bases, with 7 bases between them. The CDR3 nucleotides are TGTGCCAGCAGCCAAGCACACCTCAATCAGCCCCAGCATTTT. It translates to CASSQAHLNQPQHF.

For the CDR3, the DNA is TGTGCTAGTGGTTTGGTACGGGACACCCGATACAATGAGCAGTTCTTC. Amino acids: CASGLVRDTRYNEQFF. This chain connects TRBV12-5 to TRBJ2-1; a possible D gene is TRBD1 (6 bases). CDR1 LGHNT and CDR2 FRNRAP come from the germline V gene. The CDR3 consists of 16 residues. Trimming cost V 0 bases and J 4 bases, with 13 bases left between them.

The chain joins TRBV18 to TRBJ2-5, with D unclear. CDR3 length: 12 residues. The germline CDR1 and CDR2 sequences are KGHSH and LQKENI. The V end lost 3 bases, the J end lost 4 bases, and 6 bases lay between the germline ends. Here the CDR3 reads CASSPYRETQYF. CDR3 DNA sequence: TGTGCCAGCTCACCTTACAGAGAGACCCAGTACTTC. Together with reference TRBV18 and TRBJ2-5, the CDR3 gives the full variable domain: NAGVMQNPRHLVRRRGQEARLRCSPMKGHSHVYWYRQLPEEGLKFMVYLQKENIIDESGMPKERFSAEFPKEGPSILRIQQVVRGDSAAYFCASSPYRETQYFGPGTRLLVL.

This clone was counted a single time. The CDR3 here is CASTLAGGYEQFF. The CDR3 DNA sequence: TGTGCCAGCACCCTAGCGGGAGGCTATGAGCAGTTCTTC. The gene calls are TRBV6-1 and TRBJ2-1, with 11 nucleotides matching TRBD2. Per germline, CDR1 MNHNS and CDR2 SASEGT. This CDR3 spans 13 amino acids. J was trimmed by 8 bases and V by 7 bases; bases with no gene match: 4.

V gene TRBV7-9 combines with J gene TRBJ1-2; no definite D call. The CDR3 has 12 residues. CDR1 and CDR2 from the germline V gene are SEHNR and FQNEAQ (reference sequence). Trimming stripped 1 base from V and 10 bases from J, with 10 bases between. CDR3 protein: CASSLERSDYTF. The CDR3 DNA reads as TGTGCCAGCAGCTTAGAGAGGTCCGACTACACCTTC.

The sample holds a few counts of this clone. As DNA, the CDR3 is TGTGCCAGTAGTTCCAGGGGACCTAGCAATCAGCCCCAGCATTTT. Protein: CASSSRGPSNQPQHF. The rearrangement joins TRBV19 to TRBJ1-5; D possibly corresponds to TRBD1 (6 bases). V gave up 5 bases and J gave up 0 bases, with 11 bases separating them. This CDR3 is built from 15 residues. Germline V gene sequence: CDR1 LNHDA, CDR2 SQIVND (reference sequence).

The gene calls are TRBV18 and TRBJ2-7, with D unresolved. V lost 4 bases and J 0 bases, leaving 7 bases between the germline ends. CDR1 is KGHSH and CDR2 is LQKENI in the germline V gene. The CDR3 consists of 13 residues. The CDR3 DNA sequence: TGTGCCAGCTCACGGGCAGACTCCTACGAGCAGTACTTC. It encodes CASSRADSYEQYF. Variable domain in full (rest from reference TRBV18 and TRBJ2-7): NAGVMQNPRHLVRRRGQEARLRCSPMKGHSHVYWYRQLPEEGLKFMVYLQKENIIDESGMPKERFSAEFPKEGPSILRIQQVVRGDSAAYFCASSRADSYEQYFGPGTRLTVT.

The gene calls are TRBV20-1 and TRBJ1-5; TRBD1 agrees at 7 bases. The CDR3 has 14 residues. Germline trimming cut 3 bases from V and 6 bases from J; bases unmatched to any gene: 8. CDR1 and CDR2 from the germline V gene are DFQATT and SNEGSKA (reference sequence). The CDR3 DNA follows: TGCAGTGCTAGTAGGGGGCAGGACAGTCAGCCCCAGCATTTT. Its protein product is CSASRGQDSQPQHF.

V usage is TRBV2 and J usage is TRBJ2-7; the match to TRBD1 covers 8 bases. The CDR3 spans 14 residues. CDR1 SNHLY and CDR2 FYNNEI come from the germline V gene. With V trimmed by 1 base and J by 4 bases, 3 bases remained unmatched. CDR3 sequence (DNA): TGTGCCAGCAGTGAAGGGGGACAGGTATACGAGCAGTACTTC. Translation gives CASSEGGQVYEQYF. Full variable domain (missing parts from reference TRBV2 and TRBJ2-7): EPEVTQTPSHQVTQMGQEVILRCVPISNHLYFYWYRQILGQKVEFLVSFYNNEISEKSEIFDDQFSVERPDGSNFTLKIRSTKLEDSAMYFCASSEGGQVYEQYFGPGTRLTVT.

This rearrangement joins TRBV7-8 to TRBJ1-5, with a tentative D call TRBD1 (6 bases). The V gene lost 4 bases and the J gene lost 11 bases, with 18 bases spanning the gap. The germline V gene encodes CDR1 SGHVS and CDR2 FQNEAQ. The CDR3 is 14 amino acids. The CDR3 coding sequence is TGTGCCAGCAGCTCCTGGGAGGGGGATCGAACCCAGCATTTT. Encoded protein: CASSSWEGDRTQHF.

This chain uses TRBV10-3 with TRBJ2-1; maybe TRBD1 (5 bases). The CDR3 spans 16 residues. Looked up from germline, CDR1 is ENHRY and CDR2 is SYGVKD. The V end lost 10 bases, the J end lost 3 bases, and 22 bases lay between the germline ends. The CDR3 region has the DNA TGTGCCACCGCCGCGATCCAGGGCTCGGGCTACAATGAGCAGTTCTTC. Translating it yields CATAAIQGSGYNEQFF.

The chain joins TRBV21-1 to TRBJ2-7; the D call TRBD1 from the table was never checked on the DNA. TRBV21-1 is designated a pseudogene. The CDR3 is 14 residues long. The CDR3 here is CASSRTRTGYEQYF. For the CDR3, the DNA is TGTGCCAGCAGCAGAACCAGGACAGGCTACGAGCAGTACTTC.